This T cell receptor (beta chain) came from a study of T cell repertoires in cytomegalovirus infection (dated by TCRdb to between 2018 and 2021). General notes on the study: Because public TCR beta signatures pointed to carriage of CMV infection together with the matching HLA type, the HLA type of each donor mattered for the analysis. Summary of the overall study and its limitations: In both this cohort and an independent roughly 350-donor cohort, the cumulative frequency of public TCR beta family members distinguished carriers of CMV infection plus the relevant HLA type. In the ex vivo response, HLA-C-restricted CMV-specific TCR beta clonotypes were dominant, and in two of eight donors the single most frequent clonotype came from this HLA-C-restricted group.

This clonotype was detected once. Its antigen is not yet known. Nothing much larger sits one base from this clone, and base qualities are not available. A single read constitutes weak evidence. The CDR3 runs 9 residues from the cysteine to the phenylalanine. The CDR3 DNA has 27 bases and is translated from base 1. V and J lose 7 bases and 12 bases, and a span of 9 bases separates them. Sequencing was performed on an Illumina HiSeq 1500. TCRdb trimmed the raw reads at Q25, called clones with MiXCR and kept productive beta chains. Identical CDR3 proteins give one entry, which carries the most common genes and DNA. The sample includes some 280,000 distinct CDR3 sequences, with around 15% observed a single time. Together, the top ten hold 8.5% to 10% of the sample.

This clonotype was obtained from a human donor in good health (CMV status not recorded). Some clones in this sample may be carry-over from other donors' samples. The specimen sequenced was PBMCs. The chain uses TRBV23-1 and TRBJ1-2, with an unclear D gene assignment. TRBV23-1 has ORF status, its function being uncertain. Read as DNA, the sequence is TGCGCCAGCAACTCCCGAGACACCTTC. Its protein is CASNSRDTF.